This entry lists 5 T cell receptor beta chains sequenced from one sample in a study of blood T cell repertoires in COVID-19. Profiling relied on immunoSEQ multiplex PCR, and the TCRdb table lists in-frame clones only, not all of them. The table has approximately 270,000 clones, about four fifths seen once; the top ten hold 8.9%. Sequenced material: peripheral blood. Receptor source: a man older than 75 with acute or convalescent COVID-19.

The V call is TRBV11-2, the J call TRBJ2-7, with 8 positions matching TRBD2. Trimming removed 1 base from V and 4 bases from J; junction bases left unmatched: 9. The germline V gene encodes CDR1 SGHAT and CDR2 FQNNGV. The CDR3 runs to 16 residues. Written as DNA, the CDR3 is TGTGCCAGCAGCTTAGTGGCCGGGGGGGCTAGGTACGAGCAGTACTTC. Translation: CASSLVAGGARYEQYF.

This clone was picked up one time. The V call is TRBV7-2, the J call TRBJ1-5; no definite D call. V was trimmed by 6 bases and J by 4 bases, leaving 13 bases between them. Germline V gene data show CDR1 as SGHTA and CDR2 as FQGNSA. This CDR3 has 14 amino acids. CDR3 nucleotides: TGTGCCAGCAGTTACGACGGCGGGAATCAGCCCCAGCATTTT. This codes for CASSYDGGNQPQHF.

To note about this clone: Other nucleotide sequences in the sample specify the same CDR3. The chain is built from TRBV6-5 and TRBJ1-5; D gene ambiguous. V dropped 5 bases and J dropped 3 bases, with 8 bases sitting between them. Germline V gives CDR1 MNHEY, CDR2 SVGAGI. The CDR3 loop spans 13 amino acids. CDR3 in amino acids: CASSPGLNQPQHF. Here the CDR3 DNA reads TGTGCCAGCAGTCCGGGTCTCAATCAGCCCCAGCATTTT.

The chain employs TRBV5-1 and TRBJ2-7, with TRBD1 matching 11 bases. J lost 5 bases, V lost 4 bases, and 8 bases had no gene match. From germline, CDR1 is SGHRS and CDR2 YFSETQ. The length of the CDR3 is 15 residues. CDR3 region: CASSAEGQGAHEQYF. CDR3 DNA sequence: TGCGCCAGCAGCGCCGAAGGACAGGGGGCCCACGAGCAGTACTTC.

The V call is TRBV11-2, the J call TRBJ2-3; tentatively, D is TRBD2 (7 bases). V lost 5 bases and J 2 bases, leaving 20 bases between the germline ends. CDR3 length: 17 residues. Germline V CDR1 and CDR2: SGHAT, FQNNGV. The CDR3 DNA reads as TGTGCCAGCAGCCCCTCGAGGGGGGGCCTCAACACAGATACGCAGTATTTT. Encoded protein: CASSPSRGGLNTDTQYF.